This entry lists 23 T cell receptor beta chains sequenced from one sample in a study of T cells after yellow fever vaccination. TCRdb re-called the 5' RACE reads with MiXCR, one entry per CDR3 protein. The table shows some 400,000 distinct CDR3 sequences, with approximately 19% occurring only once. Sequences were derived from PBMCs, sampled before the yellow fever booster vaccination. The receptors stem from a man aged 18 to 30 who received the YFV17D yellow fever vaccine.

This clonotype was seen only a few times. The rearrangement joins TRBV10-3 to TRBJ2-1; maybe TRBD2 (7 bases). The CDR3 loop spans 17 amino acids. V lost 7 bases and J 8 bases, leaving 27 bases between the germline ends. Per the germline V gene, CDR1 is ENHRY and CDR2 is SYGVKD. CDR3 coding DNA: TGTGCCATCACAAGCAAATTGTTGGGGGGGGCCCAGGATGAGCAGTTCTTC. Its protein product is CAITSKLLGGAQDEQFF.

The CDR3 nucleotides are TGTGCCAGCAGTTATTTTGGTCCAGGGCCTCAGCCCCAGCATTTT. Translated: CASSYFGPGPQPQHF. The V and J genes are TRBV6-2 or TRBV6-3 and TRBJ1-5, with D possibly matching TRBD1 (5 bases). Trimming cost V 3 bases and J 6 bases, with 15 bases left between them. The germline V gene has CDR1 MNHEY and CDR2 SVGEGT. CDR3 size: 15 residues.

The chain recombines TRBV4-1 with TRBJ2-3; D possibly corresponds to TRBD2 (6 bases). This CDR3 has 16 amino acids. Per germline, CDR1 MGHRA and CDR2 YSYEKL. V was clipped by 0 bases and J by 0 bases, with 10 bases between them. The CDR3 coding sequence is TGCGCCAGCAGCCAAGAAGGGCGGGGTAGCACAGATACGCAGTATTTT. It codes for CASSQEGRGSTDTQYF.

This clonotype was recorded a few times. V usage is TRBV4-3 and J usage is TRBJ1-1; D may be TRBD1 (6 bases). This CDR3 spans 14 amino acids. V shed 4 bases and J shed 0 bases, with 9 bases lying between them. Germline values: CDR1 LGHNA, CDR2 YSLEER. The CDR3 DNA reads TGCGCCAGCAGCCCCGGGGGCATGAACACTGAAGCTTTCTTT. It specifies CASSPGGMNTEAFF.

The chain combines TRBV7-6 with TRBJ1-3, with 8 bases lining up with TRBD1. The CDR3 has 17 residues. V shed 0 bases and J 2 bases; nucleotides not matched to a gene: 6. Germline V CDR1 and CDR2: SGHVS, FNYEAQ. CDR3 residues: CASSLAIYRGAGNTIYF. The CDR3 nucleotides are TGTGCCAGCAGCTTAGCCATCTACAGGGGGGCTGGAAACACCATATATTTT.

This clonotype was observed a few times. The J gene is TRBJ1-4, the V gene TRBV5-6; D call uncertain. Trimming took off 0 bases at V and 12 bases at J, with 9 bases between the two ends. Germline V gene data show CDR1 as SGHDT and CDR2 as YYEEEE. The CDR3 is made up of 12 amino acids. The CDR3 DNA follows: TGTGCCAGCAGCTTGGTTCCTGAGGAACTGTTTTTT. Translation: CASSLVPEELFF.

This clonotype showed up just a few times. CDR3 amino acids: CASSYAVVIQETQYF. The CDR3 region has the DNA TGTGCCAGCAGTTACGCGGTGGTTATCCAAGAGACCCAGTACTTC. The chain couples TRBV6-2 or TRBV6-3 to TRBJ2-5; D gene uncertain. The CDR3 has 15 amino acids. V was cut by 2 bases and J by 1 base, with 11 bases left in between. Germline V lookup: CDR1 MNHEY, CDR2 SVGEGT.

This rearrangement joins TRBV11-2 to TRBJ2-1, with TRBD2 matching 13 bases. Germline V lookup: CDR1 SGHAT, CDR2 FQNNGV. V gave up 1 base and J gave up 0 bases; unmatched junction bases: 0. This CDR3 spans 17 amino acids. CDR3 in amino acids: CASSLGTSGGSYNEQFF. The CDR3 DNA reads TGTGCCAGCAGCTTAGGGACTAGCGGGGGCTCCTACAATGAGCAGTTCTTC.

This clonotype showed up just a few times. The CDR3 DNA sequence: TGTGCAAGTCGCTCCTCTGTTGGGACAGGGTACAGCGAGCAGTACTTC. Translating gives CASRSSVGTGYSEQYF. The genes are TRBV12-2 and TRBJ2-7; the table's TRBD1 call for D was not verified on the DNA. TRBV12-2 is a listed pseudogene. The CDR3 is made up of 16 amino acids.

This clonotype has only a few counts. The V and J genes are TRBV6-6 and TRBJ2-7; 8 bases line up with TRBD2. The J segment lost 3 bases and the V segment lost 0 bases, leaving 10 bases of the junction unmatched. The CDR3 contains 17 residues. Germline lookup yields CDR1 MNHNY and CDR2 SVGAGI (reference sequence). CDR3 in DNA: TGTGCCAGCAGTTACTCGATCGAGACTAGCGACAACTACGAGCAGTACGTC. Amino acid sequence: CASSYSIETSDNYEQYV.

This clonotype was counted ten times or more. The chain couples TRBV6-2 or TRBV6-3 to TRBJ2-3; 7 bases map to TRBD1. CDR3 length: 18 amino acids. Trimming removed 2 bases from V and 6 bases from J; junction bases left unmatched: 17. Per germline, CDR1 MNHEY and CDR2 SVGEGT. The DNA for the CDR3 is TGTGCCAGCAGTTACGTCCCCCTCGACAGGGCTAATTCGGATACGCAGTATTTT. This translates into CASSYVPLDRANSDTQYF.

The rearrangement links TRBV20-1 to TRBJ2-5; 7 bases fit TRBD2. The CDR3 loop spans 13 amino acids. The germline V gene encodes CDR1 DFQATT and CDR2 SNEGSKA (reference sequence). V was clipped by 3 bases and J by 2 bases; unmatched bases: 3. CDR3 protein: CSARGRAQETQYF. CDR3 DNA: TGCAGTGCTAGGGGGAGGGCACAAGAGACCCAGTACTTC.

This clonotype has only one observation. This chain uses TRBV5-1 with TRBJ2-5, with a possible D match to TRBD1 (8 bases). Trimming stripped 4 bases from V and 0 bases from J, with 16 bases between. CDR3 size: 16 residues. Germline CDR1 is SGHRS and CDR2 is YFSETQ. The CDR3 sequence: CASSPGGQEYQETQYF. For the CDR3, the DNA is TGCGCCAGCAGCCCGGGGGGACAGGAGTACCAAGAGACCCAGTACTTC.

The table lists this clonotype with a few counts. The chain recombines TRBV20-1 with TRBJ2-5; 10 positions agree with TRBD2. The length of the CDR3 is 14 residues. The germline V gene has CDR1 DFQATT and CDR2 SNEGSKA (reference sequence). The V and J ends lost 6 bases and 4 bases, in that order; junction bases with no gene match: 8. This CDR3 is CSAPSGGAAETQYF. The CDR3 coding sequence is TGCAGTGCCCCCAGCGGGGGGGCCGCAGAGACCCAGTACTTC.

This clonotype appeared many times. This chain uses TRBV29-1 with TRBJ2-5, with 8 bases aligning to TRBD2. The junction had 11 bases not matched to a gene; V was cut back by 1 base and J by 10 bases. CDR3 size: 14 residues. CDR1 is SQVTM and CDR2 is ANQGSEA in the germline V gene. CDR3 loop: CSVEALSSGLGQYF. CDR3 nucleotide sequence: TGCAGCGTTGAAGCGTTGTCTAGCGGGCTGGGCCAGTACTTC.

This chain links TRBV28 with TRBJ2-5; a possible D gene is TRBD1 (6 bases). Germline-derived CDR1 and CDR2 are MDHEN and SYDVKM. CDR3 length: 17 residues. Trimming took off 3 bases at V and 4 bases at J, with 21 bases between the two ends. Written as DNA, the CDR3 is TGTGCCAGCAGTTTGGTCAGGGGACAAGGATATGGAGAGACCCAGTACTTC. The encoded protein is CASSLVRGQGYGETQYF.

This clonotype was detected a few times. The rearrangement links TRBV3-1 to TRBJ2-2; 9 positions agree with TRBD2. CDR1 is LGHDT and CDR2 is YNNKEL in the germline V gene (reference sequence). The CDR3 spans 20 residues. The V segment lost 1 base and the J segment 3 bases; nucleotides outside the gene matches: 15. CDR3 coding DNA: TGTGCCAGCAGCCAAGTAAAGGGGGTAGTGCTAGCGGGATACACCGGGGAGCTGTTTTTT. It specifies CASSQVKGVVLAGYTGELFF.

A few counts support this clonotype. The J gene is TRBJ2-2, the V gene TRBV5-1, with D maybe TRBD1 (6 bases). V was pared by 4 bases and J by 7 bases, with 32 bases between. Germline CDR1 reads SGHRS; CDR2 reads YFSETQ. The CDR3 totals 20 residues. CDR3 protein: CASSPRDNGIFASTGGELFF. CDR3 DNA: TGCGCCAGCAGCCCCCGGGACAATGGGATTTTCGCCTCAACGGGCGGGGAGCTGTTTTTT.

The V call is TRBV6-5, the J call TRBJ1-6; D unresolved. Germline lookup yields CDR1 MNHEY and CDR2 SVGAGI. This CDR3 is 15 amino acids long. Trimming removed 7 bases from V and 6 bases from J, with 16 bases in between. CDR3 residues: CASTYGGNRNSPLHF. DNA for the CDR3: TGTGCCAGCACCTACGGAGGGAACCGTAATTCACCCCTCCACTTT.

This clonotype appeared a few times. The chain couples TRBV4-2 to TRBJ1-2; D call uncertain. The CDR3 runs 14 residues. The V gene's germline CDR1 is LGHNA and CDR2 YNFKEQ. Trimming took off 0 bases at V and 0 bases at J, with 5 bases between the two ends. This chain's CDR3 is CASSQDGANYGYTF. In DNA, the CDR3 is TGTGCCAGCAGCCAAGACGGAGCTAACTATGGCTACACCTTC.

The rearrangement links TRBV7-2 to TRBJ2-2; D uncertain. The CDR3 totals 16 residues. V lost 2 bases and J 0 bases, leaving 10 bases between the germline ends. Per the germline V gene, CDR1 is SGHTA and CDR2 is FQGNSA. DNA of the CDR3: TGTGCCAGCAGCTTAAGGTCGGCTTCGAACACCGGGGAGCTGTTTTTT. Its translation: CASSLRSASNTGELFF.

The table lists this clonotype with a few counts. The chain employs TRBV7-2 and TRBJ2-2; TRBD1 might be the D (6 bases). The CDR3 length is 17 residues. The germline V gene encodes CDR1 SGHTA and CDR2 FQGNSA. Trimming took off 1 base at V and 0 bases at J, with 12 bases between the two ends. The CDR3 DNA reads TGTGCCAGCAGCTTAGGGAGGACAGCCGCGAACACCGGGGAGCTGTTTTTT. Protein: CASSLGRTAANTGELFF.

The chain has TRBV27 and TRBJ1-4; 9 bases are shared with TRBD1. This CDR3 contains 14 residues. J lost 8 bases, V lost 4 bases, and 5 bases had no gene match. The V gene's germline CDR1 is MNHEY and CDR2 SMNVEV (reference sequence). Here the CDR3 reads CASSSGQGVEKLFF. The CDR3 nucleotides read TGTGCCAGCAGTTCGGGACAGGGTGTAGAAAAACTGTTTTTT.